This TCR beta chain is drawn from a study of shared clonotypes between healthy human individuals. The wider study: Sampling drew on donors who were a couple of women and a few men aged 18 to 49. Three plates each covered CD4 naive and memory; CD8 naive two, CD8 memory one. Study-level points and caveats: Naive CD4 clonotypes were shared across a handful of donors at around 5.4%.

Sequencing was at deep level. The data were produced by immunoSEQ multiplex PCR, yet TCRdb's version contains in-frame clones alone and is incomplete. There are fewer than 1.6 million clones in the sample; 97% to 99% occur only once, and approximately 0.38% lies in the top ten. Germline trimming cut 1 base from V and 2 bases from J; bases unmatched to any gene: 7. The CDR3 sequence is 16 residues long. Germline V gene sequence: CDR1 LGHNA, CDR2 YNFKEQ. The count of this clone is one. What it recognizes is unknown. The clonotype was recovered from a man aged 30-40 years in good health. Material: naive CD4+ T cells sorted from blood. Subset in this sample: CD45RA+ positively selected. The rearrangement joins TRBV4-2 to TRBJ1-2; TRBD1 matches 7 bases. The CDR3 here is CASSQVKGTDNYGYTF. The CDR3 nucleotides read TGTGCCAGCAGCCAAGTTAAAGGGACAGACAACTATGGCTACACCTTC.